These 17 T cell receptor beta chains were sequenced from one sample in a study of cytomegalovirus exposure and HLA in healthy donors. PCR was performed using 60 Vbeta and 13 Jbeta primers. Profiled with immunoSEQ multiplex PCR; TCRdb holds only in-frame clones, not every one. The sample has 95,000 to 150,000 clones; roughly four fifths are singletons. Material for sequencing was PBMCs. These receptors came from a woman aged 25-40 years in good health and CMV-seropositive.

The chain links TRBV5-4 to TRBJ2-3, with 8 bases fitting TRBD2. The V gene's germline CDR1 is SGHNT and CDR2 YYREEE (reference sequence). CDR3 length: 15 residues. J was trimmed by 1 base and V by 2 bases; bases with no gene match: 3. The CDR3 loop is CASSLMTSGTDTQYF. CDR3 coding DNA: TGTGCCAGCAGCTTAATGACTAGCGGCACAGATACGCAGTATTTT.

This clone was seen a handful of times. The gene calls are TRBV2 and TRBJ2-5, with a weak D call TRBD2 (5 bases). The V end lost 6 bases, the J end lost 5 bases, and 13 bases lay between the germline ends. The CDR3 consists of 13 residues. Germline CDR1 SNHLY, CDR2 FYNNEI. CDR3 coding DNA: TGTGCCAGCAGGAGAGGGTCGGGCGAGACCCAGTACTTC. The encoded protein is CASRRGSGETQYF.

Comment on this clone: The sample contains more than one DNA sequence encoding this CDR3. The chain has TRBV5-1 and TRBJ2-5, with a possible D match to TRBD2 (6 bases). The V gene lost 0 bases and the J gene lost 3 bases, with 6 bases spanning the gap. CDR3 length equals 13 residues. Germline V gene lookup returns CDR1 SGHRS and CDR2 YFSETQ. CDR3 sequence (DNA): TGCGCCAGCAGCTTGGGGGGGGAAGAGACCCAGTACTTC. Translation: CASSLGGEETQYF.

This clone was detected a few times. The V and J genes are TRBV2 and TRBJ1-2, with D tentatively TRBD1 (5 bases). This CDR3 spans 15 amino acids. Germline CDR1 and CDR2: SNHLY and FYNNEI. V dropped 2 bases and J dropped 4 bases, with 14 bases sitting between them. CDR3 residues: CASSEFPGETYGYTF. The DNA of the CDR3 is TGTGCCAGCAGTGAATTCCCGGGGGAGACCTATGGCTACACCTTC.

The rearrangement uses TRBV10-1 and TRBJ2-7, with D possibly TRBD1 on 6 matching bases. The CDR3 has 14 amino acids. The V end was cut by 6 bases, the J end by 3 bases, with 15 bases between. CDR1 and CDR2 (germline): WNHNN, SYGVQD (reference sequence). CDR3 amino acids: CASSIRPTGYEQYF. The CDR3 DNA is TGCGCCAGCAGCATTAGACCGACAGGCTACGAGCAGTACTTC.

This clone is labeled medium-sized. This rearrangement joins TRBV7-3 to TRBJ2-1, with TRBD2 matching over 7 bases. The germline CDR1 and CDR2 sequences are SGHTA and FQGTGA. V was clipped by 4 bases and J by 2 bases; unmatched bases: 14. The CDR3 runs to 18 residues. The CDR3 region is CASSWFGGSGETYNEQFF. DNA of the CDR3: TGTGCCAGCAGCTGGTTCGGAGGAAGCGGGGAGACCTACAATGAGCAGTTCTTC.

This clone was picked up one time. The chain combines TRBV15 with TRBJ2-4; D remains unclear. Germline-derived CDR1 and CDR2 are LNHNV and YYDKDF (reference sequence). V was shortened by 3 bases and J by 1 base, with 13 bases between the two germline ends. The CDR3 is 16 residues long. This CDR3 reads CATSSALESAKNIQYF. CDR3 in DNA: TGTGCCACCAGCAGCGCTCTAGAATCTGCCAAAAACATTCAGTACTTC.

The rearrangement links TRBV7-9 to TRBJ1-4, with no clear D. Germline values: CDR1 SEHNR, CDR2 FQNEAQ (reference sequence). The ends were cut back, 8 bases at V and 5 bases at J, with 9 bases in the middle. The CDR3 is 12 residues long. Written as DNA, the CDR3 is TGTGCCAGCCGAGGGTTGAATGAAAAACTGTTTTTT. Translated, it gives CASRGLNEKLFF.

The chain combines TRBV27 with TRBJ2-3; 8 nucleotides line up with TRBD1. Germline V gives CDR1 MNHEY, CDR2 SMNVEV (reference sequence). The CDR3 has 15 amino acids. V dropped 5 bases and J dropped 5; count of bases not matched to a gene: 9. The CDR3, as DNA: TGTGCCAGCAGTCCAAAGGACAGGGCGGAAGATACGCAGTATTTT. Amino acids: CASSPKDRAEDTQYF.

The rearrangement joins TRBV5-1 to TRBJ2-1, with D perhaps matching TRBD2 (6 bases). Germline lookup yields CDR1 SGHRS and CDR2 YFSETQ. CDR3 length: 15 amino acids. V lost 4 bases and J lost 6, with 17 bases in between. The CDR3 region is CASSRWDSSVNEQFF. CDR3 nucleotide sequence: TGCGCCAGCAGCCGTTGGGACTCATCGGTCAATGAGCAGTTCTTC.

The chain links TRBV28 to TRBJ2-1, with a possible D match to TRBD2 (6 bases). Germline-derived CDR1 and CDR2 are MDHEN and SYDVKM. The CDR3 covers 15 residues. The ends were cut back, 7 bases at V and 10 bases at J, with 23 bases in the middle. The CDR3 region is CASKVPGLPEVEQFF. CDR3 bases: TGTGCCAGCAAAGTGCCGGGACTCCCTGAAGTCGAGCAGTTCTTC.

The rearrangement links TRBV4-2 to TRBJ2-7; 9 positions agree with TRBD1. There are 18 residues in the CDR3. Germline CDR1 LGHNA, CDR2 YNFKEQ. V gave up 0 bases and J gave up 8 bases; unmatched junction bases: 17. The CDR3 sequence: CASSQDPPGQGAHGKQYF. CDR3 sequence (DNA): TGTGCCAGCAGCCAAGACCCTCCGGGACAGGGCGCCCATGGGAAGCAGTACTTC.

The chain uses TRBV29-1 and TRBJ2-2; TRBD2 is a possible D gene (6 bases). CDR1 is SQVTM and CDR2 is ANQGSEA in the germline V gene. Trimming removed 7 bases from V and 6 bases from J, with 12 bases in between. The CDR3 totals 12 residues. The CDR3 sequence: CSAGEAPGELFF. The CDR3 region has the DNA TGCAGCGCCGGGGAGGCGCCCGGGGAGCTGTTTTTT.

The chain employs TRBV6-5 and TRBJ1-4; 9 bases are a match to TRBD1. CDR1 and CDR2 from the germline V gene are MNHEY and SVGAGI. The CDR3 is 15 residues long. V lost 3 bases and J lost 7; bases outside the gene matches: 6. CDR3 nucleotides: TGTGCCAGCAGTTATTTCGGGACAGGGCGTGAAAAACTGTTTTTT. Protein: CASSYFGTGREKLFF.

The rearrangement uses TRBV11-2 and TRBJ1-1, with D tentatively TRBD1 (5 bases). V lost 6 bases and J 1 base, leaving 12 bases between the germline ends. The CDR3 consists of 14 residues. Germline lookup yields CDR1 SGHAT and CDR2 FQNNGV. CDR3 coding DNA: TGTGCCAGCAGACGATGGGGCTCGAACACTGAAGCTTTCTTT. Protein sequence: CASRRWGSNTEAFF.

Here the CDR3 reads CASSPERTGDGYGYTF. The DNA for the CDR3 is TGTGCCAGCAGCCCGGAACGGACAGGGGACGGCTATGGCTACACCTTC. The chain is built from TRBV13 and TRBJ1-2; 9 nucleotides line up with TRBD1. This CDR3 is built from 16 residues. Germline V gene data show CDR1 as PRHDT and CDR2 as FYEKMQ (reference sequence). Germline trimming cut 5 bases from V and 4 bases from J; bases unmatched to any gene: 11.

This chain links TRBV29-1 with TRBJ2-3; D gene uncertain. V was shortened by 6 bases and J by 2 bases, with 6 bases between the two germline ends. There are 11 residues in the CDR3. Germline loops: CDR1 SQVTM, CDR2 ANQGSEA. The CDR3 here is CSVRNTDTQYF. Here the CDR3 DNA reads TGCAGCGTCCGTAACACAGATACGCAGTATTTT.